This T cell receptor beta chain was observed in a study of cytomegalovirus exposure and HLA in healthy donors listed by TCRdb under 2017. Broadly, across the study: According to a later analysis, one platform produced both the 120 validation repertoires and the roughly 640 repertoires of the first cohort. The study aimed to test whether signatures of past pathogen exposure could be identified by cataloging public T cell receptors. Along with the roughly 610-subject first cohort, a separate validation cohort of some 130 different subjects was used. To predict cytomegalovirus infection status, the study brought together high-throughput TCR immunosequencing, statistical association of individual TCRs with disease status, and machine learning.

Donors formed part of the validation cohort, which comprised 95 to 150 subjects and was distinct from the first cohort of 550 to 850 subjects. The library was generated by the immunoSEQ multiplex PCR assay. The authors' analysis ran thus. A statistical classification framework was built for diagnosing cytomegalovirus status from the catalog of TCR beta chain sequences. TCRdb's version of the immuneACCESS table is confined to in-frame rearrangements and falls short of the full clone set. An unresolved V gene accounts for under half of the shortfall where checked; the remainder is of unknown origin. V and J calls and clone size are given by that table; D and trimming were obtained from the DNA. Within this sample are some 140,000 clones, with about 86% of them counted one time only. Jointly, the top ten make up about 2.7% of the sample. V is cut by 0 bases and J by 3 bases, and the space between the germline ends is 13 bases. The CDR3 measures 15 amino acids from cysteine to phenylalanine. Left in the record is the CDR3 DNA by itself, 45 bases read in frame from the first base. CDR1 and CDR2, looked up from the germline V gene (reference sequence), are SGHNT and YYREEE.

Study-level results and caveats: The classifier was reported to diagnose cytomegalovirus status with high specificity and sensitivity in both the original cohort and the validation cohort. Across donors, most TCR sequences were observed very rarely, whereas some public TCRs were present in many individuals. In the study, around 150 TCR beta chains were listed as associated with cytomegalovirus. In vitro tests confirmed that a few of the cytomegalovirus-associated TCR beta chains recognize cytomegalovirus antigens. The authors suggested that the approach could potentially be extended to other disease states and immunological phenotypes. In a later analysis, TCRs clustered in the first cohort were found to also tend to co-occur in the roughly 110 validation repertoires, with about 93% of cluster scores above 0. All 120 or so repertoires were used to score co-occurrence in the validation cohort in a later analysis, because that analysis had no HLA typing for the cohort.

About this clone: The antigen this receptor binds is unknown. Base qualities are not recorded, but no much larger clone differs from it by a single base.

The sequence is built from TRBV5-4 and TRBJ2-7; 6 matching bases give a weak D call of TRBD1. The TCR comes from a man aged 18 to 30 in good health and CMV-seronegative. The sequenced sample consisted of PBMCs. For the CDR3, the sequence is CASSLGGLADYEQYF. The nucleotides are TGTGCCAGCAGCTTGGGGGGGCTAGCAGACTACGAGCAGTACTTC.